Listed below are T cell receptor beta chains from one sample, sequenced in a study of cytomegalovirus exposure and HLA in healthy donors. The assay was immunoSEQ multiplex PCR, and TCRdb's table has in-frame clones only and misses some. The sample lists almost 70,000 clones, roughly 70% seen once, with around 13% in the top ten. Source material: PBMCs. Source of these receptors: a male donor in good health and CMV-seropositive. Both conserved end residues are part of each CDR3. D genes are given only for firm matches.

TRBV6-5	-	CASSTYEAGNYGYTF
TRBV11-2	-	CASSLLYSSYEQYF
TRBV5-1	-	CASSWTVDYEQYF
TRBV7-9	TRBD2	CASSRTSGRSQETQYF
TRBV7-2	-	CASSGGASPGYGYTF
TRBV30	-	CAWSDGQQETQYF
TRBV7-3	TRBD1	CASSPGDRAGGYTF
TRBV5-4	-	CASSWRQPHSNQPQHF
TRBV18	-	CASSPGSSYEQYF
TRBV19	-	CASSIWQDNEQFF
TRBV5-1	-	CASSLEAGSTEAFF
TRBV5-6	TRBD2	CASSPRGLAGVYNEQFF
TRBV7-3	TRBD2	CASSSTSGRAQVQFF
TRBV7-2	-	CASTPAGRSTDTQYF
TRBV6-6	TRBD1	CASSYGQGWETQYF
TRBV5-4	TRBD2	CASGHSGSTDTQYF
TRBV6-1	-	CASSGRAGWETQYF
TRBV7-6	-	CASSLGQGGYEQYF